This TCR beta chain derives from a study of blood T cell repertoires in COVID-19. At the level of the study: Some COVID-19 samples were acute and others convalescent; all came from the United States, Italy and Spain. The cDNA or gDNA used as material had been derived from T cells, B-cell-depleted T cells, or PBMCs.

The CDR3 is 13 amino acids. The V end lost 6 bases, the J end lost 3 bases, and 11 bases lay between the germline ends. Germline V gene sequence: CDR1 KGHSH, CDR2 LQKENI. In the authors' workflow: Amplifying reference gene primers gave estimates of nucleated cell counts. Using immunoSEQ multiplex PCR, the repertoire was profiled, and TCRdb retains in-frame clones only, with some absent. The V and J calls and the clone size are those of that table, but D and trimming were determined from the DNA. The sample lists 85,000 to 110,000 clones; about 80% were seen once. This clonotype originated in a human donor in a cohort sampled during active or convalescent COVID-19. The J gene is TRBJ1-1, the V gene TRBV18; possible D gene TRBD1, 5 bases. Sequenced: peripheral blood. CDR3 region: CASSQGGHTEAFF. The DNA of the CDR3 is TGTGCCAGCTCCCAGGGAGGGCACACTGAAGCTTTCTTT.